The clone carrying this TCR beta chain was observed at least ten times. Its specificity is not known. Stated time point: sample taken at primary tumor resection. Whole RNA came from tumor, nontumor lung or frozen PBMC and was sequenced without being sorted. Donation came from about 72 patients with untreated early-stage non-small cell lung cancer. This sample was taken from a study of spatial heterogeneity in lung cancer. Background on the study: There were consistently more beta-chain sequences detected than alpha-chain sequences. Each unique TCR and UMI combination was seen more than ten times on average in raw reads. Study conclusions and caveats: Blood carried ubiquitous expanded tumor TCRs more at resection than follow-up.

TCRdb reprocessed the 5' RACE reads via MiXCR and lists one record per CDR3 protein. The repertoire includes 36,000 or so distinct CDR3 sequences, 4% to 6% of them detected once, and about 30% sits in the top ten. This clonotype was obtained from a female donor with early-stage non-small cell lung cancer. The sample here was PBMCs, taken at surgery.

CDR3 residues: CSARRTGTGILFF. CDR3 sequence (DNA): TGCAGTGCTAGAAGGACCGGGACTGGGATTTTATTTTTT. The J gene is TRBJ1-4, the V gene TRBV20-1; D might be TRBD1 (5 bases). This CDR3 is 13 amino acids long. Trimming pared 2 bases from V and 17 bases from J, leaving 21 bases between. Germline V CDR1 and CDR2: DFQATT, SNEGSKA (reference sequence).